The 7 T cell receptor beta chains below all came from one sample that was sequenced in a study of shared clonotypes between healthy human individuals. Clones were read by immunoSEQ multiplex PCR, and TCRdb kept only the in-frame ones, dropping some. The sample shows roughly 1.5 million clones, roughly 98% of them seen only once. The sample comprised naive CD4+ T cells sorted from blood. The subset: CD45RA+ positively selected. The receptors originated from a man aged 30-40 years in good health.

The chain uses TRBV7-9 and TRBJ2-1; 10 nucleotides agree with TRBD2. CDR1 and CDR2 from the germline V gene are SEHNR and FQNEAQ (reference sequence). The CDR3 has 16 amino acids. Trimming took 0 bases from V and 8 from J; bases not matched to a gene: 7. The CDR3 protein is CASSLARIGTSDEQFF. CDR3 DNA: TGTGCCAGCAGCTTAGCGAGAATCGGGACTAGCGATGAGCAGTTCTTC.

The V and J genes are TRBV15 and TRBJ1-5, with a possible D match to TRBD1 (5 bases). Trimming shortened V by 3 bases and J by 1 base, and 7 bases separated the two germline ends. Germline V gives CDR1 LNHNV, CDR2 YYDKDF (reference sequence). This CDR3 comprises 14 residues. Here the CDR3 reads CATSSGGSNQPQHF. In DNA form, the CDR3 reads TGTGCCACCAGCAGTGGGGGAAGCAATCAGCCCCAGCATTTT.

As regards this clone: The same CDR3 is also encoded by other DNA sequences in this sample. V and J are TRBV18 and TRBJ2-7; 11 nucleotides match TRBD1. The CDR3 covers 14 residues. Germline V gives CDR1 KGHSH, CDR2 LQKENI. After removal of 3 bases from V and 3 bases from J, the junction contained 1 base not matched to a gene. The CDR3 nucleotides are TGTGCCAGCTCACCGGACAGGGGGCTCTACGAGCAGTACTTC. Residues: CASSPDRGLYEQYF.

The rearrangement links TRBV18 to TRBJ1-4; D is possibly TRBD1 (5 bases). V was cut by 3 bases and J by 5 bases, with 16 bases left in between. This CDR3 is 16 amino acids long. Germline V gives CDR1 KGHSH, CDR2 LQKENI. The CDR3 DNA follows: TGTGCCAGCTCACCTCTTTCGGGGGGGACCAATGAAAAACTGTTTTTT. This codes for CASSPLSGGTNEKLFF.

The V call is TRBV10-2, the J call TRBJ2-1; D unclear. The germline V and J ends were trimmed by 9 bases and 1 base, with 7 bases remaining between them. In germline, CDR1 is WSHSY, CDR2 SAAADI. This CDR3 contains 12 residues. CDR3 nucleotides: TGCGCCAGTAGAGTTTCCTACAATGAGCAGTTCTTC. This encodes CASRVSYNEQFF.

V gene TRBV25-1 combines with J gene TRBJ2-2, with TRBD1 matching over 8 bases. After removal of 2 bases from V and 3 bases from J, the junction contained 2 bases not matched to a gene. Germline-derived CDR1 and CDR2 are MGHDK and SYGVNS. There are 15 residues in the CDR3. CDR3 loop: CASSEDRGYTGELFF. The DNA for the CDR3 is TGTGCCAGCAGTGAAGACAGGGGATACACCGGGGAGCTGTTTTTT.

The chain carries TRBV7-2 and TRBJ1-4; a possible D gene is TRBD1 (6 bases). The germline V gene encodes CDR1 SGHTA and CDR2 FQGNSA. CDR3 size: 16 residues. V lost 4 bases, J lost 2 bases, and 14 bases lay in between. CDR3 bases: TGTGCCAGCAGCTCTACAGGGTGGGGGACTAATGAAAAACTGTTTTTT. Translation: CASSSTGWGTNEKLFF.